This T cell receptor (beta chain) was sequenced during a study of human CD8 memory T cell subsets. Study results and limitations: Chao1-based estimation suggested that stem-like memory T cells exhibit greater diversity than precursor exhausted T cells.

The length of the CDR3 is 15 residues. CDR1 is MNHEY, CDR2 SMNVEV, per germline (reference sequence). Enrichment for total CD8+ T cells was performed by negative magnetic separation. About this clonotype: Its antigen is not identified.

Libraries for TCR beta were constructed using UMI-labeled 5' RACE. TCRdb re-called the 5' RACE reads; one entry per CDR3 protein, DNA not given. This repertoire includes under 4,500 distinct CDR3 sequences. Sequencing was performed on CD8+ T cells from PBMCs. This receptor was obtained from a human donor in good health. The chain links TRBV27 to TRBJ2-1; checking the TCRdb D call of TRBD2 is not possible without DNA. This chain's CDR3 is CASSLGLAGFNEQFF.